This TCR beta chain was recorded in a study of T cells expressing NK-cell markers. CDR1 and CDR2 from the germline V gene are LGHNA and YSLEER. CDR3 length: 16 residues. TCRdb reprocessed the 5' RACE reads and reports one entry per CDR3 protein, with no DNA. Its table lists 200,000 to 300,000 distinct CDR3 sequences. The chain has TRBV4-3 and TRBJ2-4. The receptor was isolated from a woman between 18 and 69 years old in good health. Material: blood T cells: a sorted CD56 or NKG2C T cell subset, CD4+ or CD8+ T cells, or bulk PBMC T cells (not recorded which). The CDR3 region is CASSNSAQLAKNIQYF.